The 25 T cell receptor beta chains presented below share a single source sample, sequenced in a study of cytomegalovirus exposure and HLA in healthy donors. Primers included in the PCR were 60 Vbeta and 13 Jbeta primers. The table came from immunoSEQ multiplex PCR; TCRdb's copy has only in-frame clones and leaves some out. The data contain over 100,000 clones, less than 80% of them singletons. What was sequenced was PBMCs. Receptors were obtained from a woman under 40 in good health and CMV-seronegative.

The J gene is TRBJ1-2, the V gene TRBV5-1; 11 positions agree with TRBD1. Germline trimming cut 4 bases from V and 6 bases from J; bases unmatched to any gene: 5. The CDR3 loop spans 14 amino acids. Looked up from germline, CDR1 is SGHRS and CDR2 is YFSETQ. The DNA for the CDR3 is TGCGCCAGCAGCGGACAGGGGGCCAGCCATGGCTACACCTTC. This translates into CASSGQGASHGYTF.

V is TRBV2 and J is TRBJ2-7; the match to TRBD1 covers 7 bases. Unmatched junction bases numbered 4, after V lost 7 bases and J lost 1 base. In germline, CDR1 is SNHLY, CDR2 FYNNEI. The CDR3 runs to 13 residues. Written as DNA, the CDR3 is TGTGCCAGCAAACGGACAGGATCCTACGAGCAGTACTTC. Translated: CASKRTGSYEQYF.

This chain uses TRBV4-1 with TRBJ1-4, with no clear D. V lost 2 bases and J lost 5, with 9 bases in between. The CDR3 length is 14 residues. The germline CDR1 and CDR2 sequences are MGHRA and YSYEKL. This CDR3 reads CASSQTGLNEKLFF. DNA for the CDR3: TGCGCCAGCAGCCAAACCGGACTGAATGAAAAACTGTTTTTT.

This clone was observed a few times. This rearrangement joins TRBV12-5 to TRBJ1-1, with TRBD1 matching over 7 bases. The V segment lost 8 bases and the J segment 4 bases; nucleotides outside the gene matches: 10. Germline CDR1 LGHNT, CDR2 FRNRAP. This CDR3 comprises 14 residues. This chain's CDR3 is CASTSEGALTEAFF. CDR3 sequence (DNA): TGTGCTAGTACCTCGGAGGGGGCCCTCACTGAAGCTTTCTTT.

Comment on this clone: One end of the junction does not line up with germline, which may come from a read error. The chain joins TRBV2 to TRBJ2-5; D tentatively fits TRBD1 or TRBD2 (5 bases each). This CDR3 contains 13 residues. The germline CDR1 and CDR2 sequences are SNHLY and FYNNEI. The CDR3 DNA reads TGTGCCAACAGTGAGGGCAGGGTAGAGACCCAGTACTTC. Residues: CANSEGRVETQYF.

The rearrangement uses TRBV28 and TRBJ2-3; a possible D gene is TRBD2 (5 bases). Trimming removed 6 bases from V and 0 bases from J, with 16 bases in between. This CDR3 is 16 amino acids long. Germline V gene data show CDR1 as MDHEN and CDR2 as SYDVKM. The CDR3 DNA is TGTGCCAGCAGCCCCTTCGAGGGAGCTAGCACAGATACGCAGTATTTT. Translated, it gives CASSPFEGASTDTQYF.

The rearrangement links TRBV9 to TRBJ2-1; 10 nucleotides line up with TRBD2. This CDR3 is 16 amino acids long. V shed 2 bases and J 5 bases; nucleotides not matched to a gene: 7. Per germline, CDR1 SGDLS and CDR2 YYNGEE. CDR3: CASSVSGTSVNNEQFF. Here the CDR3 DNA reads TGTGCCAGCAGCGTCTCCGGGACTAGCGTCAACAATGAGCAGTTCTTC.

The J gene is TRBJ2-2, the V gene TRBV29-1, with TRBD1 identical over 9 bases. From germline, CDR1 is SQVTM and CDR2 ANQGSEA. V was clipped by 5 bases and J by 7 bases; unmatched bases: 14. The CDR3 spans 16 residues. The CDR3 loop reads CSVLSLTGGYGGELFF. CDR3 in DNA: TGCAGCGTTCTTTCCCTTACAGGGGGCTATGGCGGGGAGCTGTTTTTT.

This chain joins TRBV2 and TRBJ1-3, with 7 bases aligning to TRBD1. The junction had 3 bases not matched to a gene; V was cut back by 3 bases and J by 4 bases. CDR1 SNHLY and CDR2 FYNNEI come from the germline V gene. There are 14 residues in the CDR3. CDR3 sequence (DNA): TGTGCCAGCAGTGAGACAGGGACGGGAAACACCATATATTTT. Translated, it gives CASSETGTGNTIYF.

The chain employs TRBV7-9 and TRBJ2-7; 11 bases agree with TRBD2. The V gene's germline CDR1 is SEHNR and CDR2 FQNEAQ (reference sequence). V was clipped by 3 bases and J by 2 bases; unmatched bases: 6. The CDR3 totals 16 residues. CDR3 in amino acids: CASSFGTGLAAYEQYF. CDR3 bases: TGTGCCAGCAGCTTTGGGACGGGACTAGCGGCCTACGAGCAGTACTTC. Drawing the rest from reference TRBV7-9 and TRBJ2-7, the complete variable domain is DTGVSQNPRHKITKRGQNVTFRCDPISEHNRLYWYRQTLGQGPEFLTYFQNEAQLEKSRLLSDRFSAERPKGSFSTLEIQRTEQGDSAMYLCASSFGTGLAAYEQYFGPGTRLTVT.

The rearrangement links TRBV5-1 to TRBJ1-1; D may be TRBD1 (5 bases). The V end was cut by 3 bases, the J end by 0 bases, with 12 bases between. The CDR3 spans 15 residues. Germline loops: CDR1 SGHRS, CDR2 YFSETQ. The CDR3 sequence: CASSSETAMNTEAFF. CDR3 DNA: TGCGCCAGCAGCTCGGAGACAGCGATGAACACTGAAGCTTTCTTT. The full variable domain, completed using reference TRBV5-1 and TRBJ1-1, is KAGVTQTPRYLIKTRGQQVTLSCSPISGHRSVSWYQQTPGQGLQFLFEYFSETQRNKGNFPGRFSGRQFSNSRSEMNVSTLELGDSALYLCASSSETAMNTEAFFGQGTRLTVV.

The chain is built from TRBV19 and TRBJ2-3, with 10 bases fitting TRBD1. This CDR3 is 17 amino acids long. The germline V gene has CDR1 LNHDA and CDR2 SQIVND (reference sequence). Unmatched junction bases numbered 10, after V lost 5 bases and J lost 2 bases. DNA for the CDR3: TGTGCCAGTAGTCAGGACAGGGGGAGTTTTTACACAGATACGCAGTATTTT. It specifies CASSQDRGSFYTDTQYF.

The chain employs TRBV7-3 and TRBJ2-3; no definite D call. This CDR3 spans 15 amino acids. Trimming shortened V by 5 bases and J by 4 bases, and 16 bases separated the two germline ends. Germline V gene lookup returns CDR1 SGHTA and CDR2 FQGTGA. CDR3 sequence (DNA): TGTGCCAGCAGCGAATCAAGGCCGGGTGCAGATACGCAGTATTTT. Translating gives CASSESRPGADTQYF.

This rearrangement joins TRBV27 to TRBJ1-6, with 9 nucleotides matching TRBD1. CDR1 is MNHEY and CDR2 is SMNVEV in the germline V gene (reference sequence). J gave up 1 base and V 6 bases, and 10 bases lay outside the gene matches. The length of the CDR3 is 18 residues. CDR3 sequence: CASRLGQGSVSYNSPLHF. The CDR3 nucleotides read TGTGCCAGCAGACTGGGACAGGGAAGCGTATCCTATAATTCACCCCTCCACTTT.

The chain joins TRBV9 to TRBJ2-4; TRBD2 matches 10 bases. The germline gives CDR1 SGDLS, CDR2 YYNGEE. The CDR3 is made up of 16 amino acids. The V and J ends lost 3 bases and 7 bases, in that order; junction bases with no gene match: 10. The CDR3 region has the DNA TGTGCCAGCAGCGCATCCACCGGGACTAGCGTTAACATTCAGTACTTC. Translated, it gives CASSASTGTSVNIQYF.

The CDR3, as DNA: TGCGCCAGCAGCGTGGGACAGGGGGCTGGAGAGCAGTACTTC. As protein: CASSVGQGAGEQYF. The genes are TRBV5-1 and TRBJ2-7; 12 nucleotides align to TRBD1. CDR1 and CDR2 (germline): SGHRS, YFSETQ. The CDR3 is made up of 14 amino acids. V dropped 4 bases and J dropped 7; count of bases not matched to a gene: 6.

The chain employs TRBV28 and TRBJ2-1; no clear D gene. The germline gives CDR1 MDHEN, CDR2 SYDVKM. This CDR3 spans 13 amino acids. Trimming stripped 8 bases from V and 5 bases from J, with 13 bases between. CDR3 sequence reads: CASSHYSDNEQFF. DNA of the CDR3: TGTGCCAGCTCACATTACAGTGACAATGAGCAGTTCTTC.

The V gene is TRBV10-3, the J gene TRBJ2-3; D unresolved. CDR3 size: 14 residues. The V end lost 7 bases, the J end lost 0 bases, and 11 bases lay between the germline ends. Germline lookup yields CDR1 ENHRY and CDR2 SYGVKD. CDR3 coding DNA: TGTGCCATCAAAACAGACGCTAGCACAGATACGCAGTATTTT. Amino acids: CAIKTDASTDTQYF.

CDR3 sequence reads: CASSPGQGVQPQHF. Here the CDR3 DNA reads TGTGCCAGCAGCCCTGGACAGGGAGTTCAGCCCCAGCATTTT. V usage is TRBV11-2 and J usage is TRBJ1-5, with TRBD1 identical over 8 bases. This CDR3 comprises 14 residues. The J segment lost 6 bases and the V segment lost 5 bases, leaving 6 bases of the junction unmatched. Germline-derived CDR1 and CDR2 are SGHAT and FQNNGV.

J is TRBJ2-2 and V is TRBV6-5; maybe TRBD2 (5 bases). This CDR3 is 14 amino acids long. Germline lookup yields CDR1 MNHEY and CDR2 SVGAGI. Trimming took 6 bases from V and 4 from J, leaving 12 bases between them. The CDR3 loop reads CASRPAVLTGELFF. In DNA form, the CDR3 reads TGTGCCAGCAGGCCAGCGGTCCTCACCGGGGAGCTGTTTTTT.

This clone was detected once. The rearrangement joins TRBV11-2 to TRBJ2-3, with TRBD2 as a possible D gene (6 bases). Germline V gives CDR1 SGHAT, CDR2 FQNNGV. The CDR3 loop spans 15 amino acids. V lost 1 base and J 3 bases, leaving 11 bases between the germline ends. The CDR3 bases are TGTGCCAGCAGCTTAGGTTTCGGACTAACAGATACGCAGTATTTT. Translated, it gives CASSLGFGLTDTQYF.

This clone was detected a few times. This rearrangement joins TRBV2 to TRBJ2-3; the D gene is possibly TRBD2 (6 bases). Trimming pared 6 bases from V and 2 bases from J, leaving 9 bases between. CDR3 length: 13 amino acids. Germline V CDR1 and CDR2: SNHLY, FYNNEI. CDR3 DNA: TGTGCCAGCAGAGGACTAATCACAGATACGCAGTATTTT. Translating it yields CASRGLITDTQYF.

J is TRBJ1-1 and V is TRBV19, with D tentatively TRBD1 (6 bases). The CDR3 sequence is 14 residues long. V was cut by 4 bases and J by 2 bases, with 11 bases left in between. CDR1 and CDR2 from the germline V gene are LNHDA and SQIVND (reference sequence). The CDR3 region has the DNA TGTGCCAGTAGTAGGCGGGGGGGCAACACTGAAGCTTTCTTT. Translating it yields CASSRRGGNTEAFF.

The chain combines TRBV7-2 with TRBJ1-2, with D uncertain. This CDR3 is 15 amino acids long. V gave up 5 bases and J gave up 4 bases, with 17 bases separating them. From germline, CDR1 is SGHTA and CDR2 FQGNSA. CDR3: CASSPGVAWGYGYTF. The DNA for the CDR3 is TGTGCCAGCAGCCCCGGGGTGGCTTGGGGCTATGGCTACACCTTC.

This clone came up a few times. The genes are TRBV4-1 and TRBJ1-5; 9 positions match TRBD1. Trimming cost V 3 bases and J 4 bases; bases outside gene matches: 10. The V gene's germline CDR1 is MGHRA and CDR2 YSYEKL. The CDR3 runs 17 residues. CDR3 amino acids: CASSHERGQGLNQPQHF. The CDR3 nucleotides are TGCGCCAGCAGCCATGAAAGAGGACAGGGGTTAAATCAGCCCCAGCATTTT.